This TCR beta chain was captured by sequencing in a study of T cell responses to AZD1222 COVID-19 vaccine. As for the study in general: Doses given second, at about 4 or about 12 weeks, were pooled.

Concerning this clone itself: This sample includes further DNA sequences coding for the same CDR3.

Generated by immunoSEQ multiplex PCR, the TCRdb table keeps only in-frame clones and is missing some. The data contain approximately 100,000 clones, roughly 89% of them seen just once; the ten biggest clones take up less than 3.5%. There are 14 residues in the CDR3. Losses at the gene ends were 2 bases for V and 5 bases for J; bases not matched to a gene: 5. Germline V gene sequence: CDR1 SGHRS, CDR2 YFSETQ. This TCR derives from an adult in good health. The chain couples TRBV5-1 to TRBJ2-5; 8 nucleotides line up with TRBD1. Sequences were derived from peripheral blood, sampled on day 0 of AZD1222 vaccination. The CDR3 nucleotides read TGCGCCAGCAGCTTTGGACAGGGAGGCGAGACCCAGTACTTC. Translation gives CASSFGQGGETQYF.